These 23 T cell receptor beta chains were sequenced from one sample in a study of lymphopenia after photon versus proton radiotherapy. Sequenced by immunoSEQ multiplex PCR; TCRdb stores in-frame clones only, minus some. In the table there are approximately 17,000 clones, more than 65% of which are singletons. Sequencing used peripheral blood, obtained from a patient treated with proton-based radiotherapy. These receptors were obtained from a man between 65 and 85 years old with pancreatic cancer.

This clone was seen a few times. CDR3 sequence reads: CASSLDTEAFF. The CDR3 bases are TGTGCCAGCAGTTTGGACACTGAAGCTTTCTTT. V and J are TRBV28 and TRBJ1-1; D unclear. Trimming removed 3 bases from V and 3 bases from J, with 2 bases in between. The germline V gene encodes CDR1 MDHEN and CDR2 SYDVKM. The CDR3 has 11 amino acids.

This chain joins TRBV7-9 and TRBJ2-7; no clear D. The germline V gene encodes CDR1 SEHNR and CDR2 FQNEAQ (reference sequence). This CDR3 region has 13 residues. The germline V and J ends were trimmed by 2 bases and 6 bases, with 11 bases remaining between them. Here the CDR3 reads CASSLISKAEQYF. CDR3 DNA: TGTGCCAGCAGCTTAATTTCTAAGGCCGAGCAGTACTTC.

V usage is TRBV19 and J usage is TRBJ1-5; D not resolved. The CDR3 is made up of 13 amino acids. The germline gives CDR1 LNHDA, CDR2 SQIVND (reference sequence). CDR3 in amino acids: CATREEGKQPQHF. CDR3 coding DNA: TGTGCTACACGGGAAGAAGGGAAACAGCCCCAGCATTTT.

The rearrangement joins TRBV30 to TRBJ1-5; TRBD1 aligns across 8 bases. Germline V lookup: CDR1 GTSNPN, CDR2 SVGIG (reference sequence). Trimming took 4 bases from V and 9 from J; bases not matched to a gene: 8. This CDR3 is built from 13 residues. The CDR3 protein is CAWTTGGEGPQHF. The CDR3 bases are TGTGCCTGGACCACAGGGGGGGAAGGGCCCCAGCATTTT. Full variable domain (rest looked up from reference TRBV30 and TRBJ1-5): SQTIHQWPATLVQPVGSPLSLECTVEGTSNPNLYWYRQAAGRGLQLLFYSVGIGQISSEVPQNLSASRPQDRQFILSSKKLLLSDSGFYLCAWTTGGEGPQHFGDGTRLSIL.

This clone has a handful of counts. This chain joins TRBV29-1 and TRBJ2-3; 7 bases align to TRBD1. V gave up 1 base and J gave up 0 bases; unmatched junction bases: 1. The CDR3 sequence is 14 residues long. CDR1 and CDR2 from the germline V gene are SQVTM and ANQGSEA. CDR3 nucleotides: TGCAGCGTTGAAGTGGGACAGAGCACAGATACGCAGTATTTT. Protein: CSVEVGQSTDTQYF.

A few counts support this clone. This chain links TRBV5-6 with TRBJ2-5; 10 bases map to TRBD2. CDR1 is SGHDT and CDR2 is YYEEEE in the germline V gene. Trimming at V came to 1 base and at J to 6 bases, leaving 12 bases not matched to a gene. This CDR3 has 17 residues. The CDR3 sequence is CASSLSLRTSGVQTQYF. In nucleotides, the CDR3 is TGTGCCAGCAGCTTGAGTTTGCGGACTAGCGGAGTACAGACCCAGTACTTC.

The DNA for the CDR3 is TGTGCCAGCAGCTTGGGACAGGGGTATAATTCACCCCTCCACTTT. Its translation: CASSLGQGYNSPLHF. This chain links TRBV7-9 with TRBJ1-6; 10 bases are shared with TRBD1. CDR1 is SEHNR and CDR2 is FQNEAQ in the germline V gene (reference sequence). The trim removed 3 bases at V and 4 bases at J, leaving 0 bases unmatched. The CDR3 is made up of 15 amino acids.

CDR3 loop: CASSEAENTEAFF. The CDR3, as DNA: TGTGCCAGCAGTGAAGCTGAGAACACTGAAGCTTTCTTT. The genes are TRBV6-1 and TRBJ1-1; D is undetermined. CDR3 size: 13 residues. Germline-derived CDR1 and CDR2 are MNHNS and SASEGT. The V end lost 0 bases, the J end lost 1 base, and 3 bases lay between the germline ends.

As concerns this clone: At one end, the junction sequence differs from germline, possibly due to a read error. This sequence joins TRBV9 and TRBJ2-2; TRBD2 is a possible D gene (5 bases). This CDR3 has 14 amino acids. CDR1 is SGDLS and CDR2 is YYNGEE in the germline V gene. The CDR3 protein is CASSVKAKHRGAVF. The CDR3, as DNA: TGTGCCAGCAGCGTAAAGGCAAAACACCGGGGAGCTGTTTTT.

The chain has TRBV6-1 and TRBJ2-5, with TRBD2 as a possible D gene (6 bases). The ends were cut back, 3 bases at V and 6 bases at J, with 20 bases in the middle. Germline-derived CDR1 and CDR2 are MNHNS and SASEGT. This CDR3 spans 16 amino acids. CDR3 sequence (DNA): TGTGCCAGCAGTGACGCAGGGACTTCTAGAGCGAAGACCCAGTACTTC. Translating gives CASSDAGTSRAKTQYF.

This chain connects TRBV5-1 to TRBJ1-2; D unresolved. In germline, CDR1 is SGHRS, CDR2 YFSETQ. Between the trimmed V and J ends, which lost 4 bases and 4 bases, there was a span of 20 bases. CDR3 length equals 16 residues. The CDR3 nucleotides are TGCGCCAGCAGCACGGACCTTTTCGGCCGATCCTATGGCTACACCTTC. As protein: CASSTDLFGRSYGYTF.

The sample holds one count of this clone. The chain couples TRBV5-4 to TRBJ2-1; no firm D call. CDR1 is SGHNT, CDR2 YYREEE, per germline (reference sequence). This CDR3 has 13 amino acids. Trimming removed 4 bases from V and 9 bases from J, with 14 bases in between. The CDR3 loop is CASSPSSSSEQFF. DNA for the CDR3: TGTGCCAGCAGCCCCTCCTCGTCCTCTGAGCAGTTCTTC. Full variable domain (outside the CDR3, taken from reference TRBV5-4 and TRBJ2-1): ETGVTQSPTHLIKTRGQQVTLRCSSQSGHNTVSWYQQALGQGPQFIFQYYREEENGRGNFPPRFSGLQFPNYSSELNVNALELDDSALYLCASSPSSSSEQFFGPGTRLTVL.

The chain couples TRBV7-9 to TRBJ1-4; a possible D gene is TRBD1 (6 bases). Trimming pared 5 bases from V and 4 bases from J, leaving 14 bases between. CDR3 length equals 15 residues. Germline-derived CDR1 and CDR2 are SEHNR and FQNEAQ (reference sequence). The CDR3 reads CASSLGQRSNEKLFF. The CDR3 DNA reads TGTGCCAGCAGCCTCGGACAGCGGAGTAATGAAAAACTGTTTTTT.

The table lists this clone with a count of one. This chain connects TRBV5-4 to TRBJ1-1; tentative D call: TRBD1 (5 bases). Germline lookup yields CDR1 SGHNT and CDR2 YYREEE (reference sequence). This CDR3 region has 14 residues. Trimming pared 10 bases from V and 4 bases from J, leaving 20 bases between. As DNA, the CDR3 is TGTGCCGGGTCTGTGGGGGGTGACAGCACTGAAGCTTTCTTT. Translated, it gives CAGSVGGDSTEAFF.

The V call is TRBV25-1, the J call TRBJ2-7, with 10 bases that match TRBD2. Trimming removed 3 bases from V and 5 bases from J; junction bases left unmatched: 7. This CDR3 region has 15 residues. Germline-derived CDR1 and CDR2 are MGHDK and SYGVNS. The CDR3 region is CASSELAGAHNEQYF. CDR3 bases: TGTGCCAGCAGTGAGCTAGCGGGAGCTCACAACGAGCAGTACTTC.

V and J are TRBV7-9 and TRBJ2-5; D might be TRBD2 (6 bases). Germline assignment: CDR1 SEHNR and CDR2 FQNEAQ (reference sequence). Trimming took off 2 bases at V and 4 bases at J, with 11 bases between the two ends. This CDR3 has 14 amino acids. The DNA of the CDR3 is TGTGCCAGCAGCTTACGCGGGGCTGGAGAGACCCAGTACTTC. It encodes CASSLRGAGETQYF. The entire variable domain, with the rest obtained from reference TRBV7-9 and TRBJ2-5, is as follows: DTGVSQNPRHKITKRGQNVTFRCDPISEHNRLYWYRQTLGQGPEFLTYFQNEAQLEKSRLLSDRFSAERPKGSFSTLEIQRTEQGDSAMYLCASSLRGAGETQYFGPGTRLLVL.

This rearrangement joins TRBV5-1 to TRBJ1-2; the D is unclear. V lost 2 bases and J lost 4, with 12 bases in between. Germline CDR1 SGHRS, CDR2 YFSETQ. This CDR3 contains 14 residues. Written as DNA, the CDR3 is TGCGCCAGCAGCTTCGGAAGAGCCTTCTATGGCTACACCTTC. It is translated as CASSFGRAFYGYTF.

The CDR3 nucleotides are TGTGCCAGCAGTAACCGGGACAGCTCTGGAAACACCATATATTTT. It encodes CASSNRDSSGNTIYF. The chain couples TRBV6-1 to TRBJ1-3, with 7 bases matching TRBD1. The CDR3 runs to 15 residues. V was clipped by 5 bases and J by 0 bases; unmatched bases: 4. The germline gives CDR1 MNHNS, CDR2 SASEGT.

A remark on this clone: In the same sample, other DNA sequences code for this CDR3. The rearrangement uses TRBV6-1 and TRBJ2-5; D is unclear. V was pared by 3 bases and J by 1 base, with 15 bases between. The length of the CDR3 is 16 residues. Germline lookup yields CDR1 MNHNS and CDR2 SASEGT. Here the CDR3 reads CASSESDQAIQETQYF. The CDR3 bases are TGTGCCAGCAGTGAGTCGGATCAGGCTATCCAAGAGACCCAGTACTTC.

The gene calls are TRBV10-1 and TRBJ1-2, with TRBD1 as a possible D gene (6 bases). The V end was cut by 3 bases, the J end by 4 bases, with 9 bases between. CDR1 and CDR2 from the germline V gene are WNHNN and SYGVQD (reference sequence). The CDR3 sequence is 13 residues long. This chain's CDR3 is CASSERTAYGYTF. CDR3 DNA sequence: TGCGCCAGCAGTGAAAGGACAGCCTATGGCTACACCTTC.

The V and J genes are TRBV19 and TRBJ2-1; 10 bases match TRBD2. The length of the CDR3 is 14 residues. V shed 9 bases, J shed 7 bases, and the junction held 9 bases outside the gene matches. Germline V CDR1 and CDR2: LNHDA, SQIVND (reference sequence). CDR3 sequence reads: CASRWPSGSNEQFF. The CDR3 coding sequence is TGTGCCAGCCGGTGGCCTAGCGGGAGTAATGAGCAGTTCTTC.

The gene calls are TRBV6-6 and TRBJ2-7; 9 nucleotides line up with TRBD1. V shed 7 bases, J shed 7 bases, and the junction held 11 bases outside the gene matches. The germline V gene encodes CDR1 MNHNY and CDR2 SVGAGI (reference sequence). The CDR3 sequence is 14 residues long. CDR3 sequence (DNA): TGTGCCAGCACCTATAAACAGGGGGCGGGGGAGCAGTACTTC. It is translated as CASTYKQGAGEQYF.

The chain uses TRBV6-1 and TRBJ2-7; 8 bases fit TRBD1. V shed 7 bases and J 3 bases; nucleotides not matched to a gene: 8. The CDR3 is 14 residues long. CDR1 MNHNS and CDR2 SASEGT come from the germline V gene. The CDR3 DNA follows: TGTGCCAGCATTCTGACAGGGGCCGGCTACGAGCAGTACTTC. Its protein is CASILTGAGYEQYF.